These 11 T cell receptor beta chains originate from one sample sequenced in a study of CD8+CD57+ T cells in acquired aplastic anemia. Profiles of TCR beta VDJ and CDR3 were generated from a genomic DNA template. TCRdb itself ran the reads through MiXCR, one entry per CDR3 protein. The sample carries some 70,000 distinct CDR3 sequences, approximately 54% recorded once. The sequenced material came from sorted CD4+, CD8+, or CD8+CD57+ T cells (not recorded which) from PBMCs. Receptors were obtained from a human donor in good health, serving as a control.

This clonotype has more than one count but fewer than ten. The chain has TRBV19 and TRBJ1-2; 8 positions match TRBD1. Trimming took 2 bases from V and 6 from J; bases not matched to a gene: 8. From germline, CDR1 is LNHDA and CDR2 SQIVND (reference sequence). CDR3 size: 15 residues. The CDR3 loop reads CASSIQGASFDGYTF. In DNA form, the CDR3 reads TGTGCCAGTAGTATACAGGGGGCTTCCTTCGATGGCTACACCTTC.

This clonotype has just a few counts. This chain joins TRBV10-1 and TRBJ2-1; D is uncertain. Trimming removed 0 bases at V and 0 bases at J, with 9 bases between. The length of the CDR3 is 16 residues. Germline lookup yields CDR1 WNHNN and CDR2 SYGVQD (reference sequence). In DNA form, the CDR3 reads TGCGCCAGCAGTGAGTCGGCCAGAAGCTCCTACAATGAGCAGTTCTTC. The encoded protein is CASSESARSSYNEQFF.

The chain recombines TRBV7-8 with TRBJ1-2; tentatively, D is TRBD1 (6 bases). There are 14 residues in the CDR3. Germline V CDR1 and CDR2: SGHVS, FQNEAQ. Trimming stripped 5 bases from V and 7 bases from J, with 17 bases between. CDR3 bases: TGTGCCAGCAGCCCCCAGGGACACCTCGGTGGCTACACCTTC. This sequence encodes CASSPQGHLGGYTF.

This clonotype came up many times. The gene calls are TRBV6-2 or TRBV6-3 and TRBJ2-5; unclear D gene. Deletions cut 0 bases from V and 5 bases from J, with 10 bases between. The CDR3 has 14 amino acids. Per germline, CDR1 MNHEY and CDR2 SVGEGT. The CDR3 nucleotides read TGTGCCAGCAGTTACTCGGCCGCACTGGAGACCCAGTACTTC. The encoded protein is CASSYSAALETQYF.

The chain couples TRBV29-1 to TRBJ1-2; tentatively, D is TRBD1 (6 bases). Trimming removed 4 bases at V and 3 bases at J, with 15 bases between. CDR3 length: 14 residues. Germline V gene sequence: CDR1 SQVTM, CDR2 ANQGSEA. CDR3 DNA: TGCAGCGTTGTAGGGTCAGGGGTTGACTATGGCTACACCTTC. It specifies CSVVGSGVDYGYTF.

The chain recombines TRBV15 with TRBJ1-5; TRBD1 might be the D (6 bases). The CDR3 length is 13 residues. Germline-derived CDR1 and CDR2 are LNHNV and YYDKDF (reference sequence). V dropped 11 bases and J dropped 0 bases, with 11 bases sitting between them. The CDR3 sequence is CASRGGSNQPQHF. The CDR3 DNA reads TGTGCCTCTAGGGGGGGTAGCAATCAGCCCCAGCATTTT.

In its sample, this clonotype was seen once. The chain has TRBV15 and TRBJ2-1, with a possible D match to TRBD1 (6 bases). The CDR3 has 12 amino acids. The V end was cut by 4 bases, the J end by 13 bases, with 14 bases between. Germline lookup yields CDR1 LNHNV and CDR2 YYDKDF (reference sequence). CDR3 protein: CATSMNRVGQFF. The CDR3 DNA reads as TGTGCCACCAGCATGAACAGGGTAGGACAGTTCTTC.

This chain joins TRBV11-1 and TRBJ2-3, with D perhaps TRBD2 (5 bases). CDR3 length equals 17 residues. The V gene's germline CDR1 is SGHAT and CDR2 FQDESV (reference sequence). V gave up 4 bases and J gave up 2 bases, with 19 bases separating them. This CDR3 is CASSSLLLARPTDTQYF. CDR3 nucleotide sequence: TGTGCCAGCAGCTCCTTACTTCTAGCCCGTCCCACAGATACGCAGTATTTT.

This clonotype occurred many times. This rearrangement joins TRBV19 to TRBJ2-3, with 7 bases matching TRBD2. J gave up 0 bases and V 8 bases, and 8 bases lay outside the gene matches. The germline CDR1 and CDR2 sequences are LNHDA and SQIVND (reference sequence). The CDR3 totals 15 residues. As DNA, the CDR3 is TGTGCCAGTTCTAAACTAGCGACTAGCACAGATACGCAGTATTTT. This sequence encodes CASSKLATSTDTQYF.

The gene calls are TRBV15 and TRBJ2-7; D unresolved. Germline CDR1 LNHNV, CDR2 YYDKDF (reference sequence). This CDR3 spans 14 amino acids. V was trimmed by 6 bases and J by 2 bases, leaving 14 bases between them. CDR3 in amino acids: CATSRSAHTYEQYF. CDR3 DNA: TGTGCCACCAGTCGGTCGGCTCATACCTACGAGCAGTACTTC.

The CDR3 coding sequence is TGTGCCACCAGCAGTCCCTATGGCGAGCAGTACTTC. Translating it yields CATSSPYGEQYF. The chain links TRBV15 to TRBJ2-7; no definite D call. This CDR3 has 12 residues. Trimming stripped 3 bases from V and 6 bases from J, with 9 bases between. Per germline, CDR1 LNHNV and CDR2 YYDKDF (reference sequence).